The source of this TCR beta chain is a study of regulatory T cells in long-lasting Graves disease (dated by TCRdb to about 2021). For the wider study: Persistent Graves' disease meant more than 5 years of antithyroid drug treatment with TSH receptor autoantibodies that stayed positive. Peripheral blood TCR sequencing and RNA sequencing compared persistent Graves' disease patients with newly diagnosed Graves' disease patients. The study was registered as a clinical trial and conducted in China. A total of around 35 samples underwent TCR sequencing: about 13 from persistent and around 20 from newly diagnosed Graves' disease patients. Antithyroid drugs had been taken for 8.5 to 12 years on average by persistent Graves' disease patients in the clinical cohort.

The time point label for this specimen denotes: persistent/refractory GD, antithyroid drugs over 5 years with positive TRAb. RNA was extracted from PBMCs in TRIzol for both TCR sequencing and RNA sequencing. Graves' disease was diagnosed according to American Thyroid Association guidelines. The patients came from an endocrinology department in Xi'an, China. From each patient, roughly 9 milliliters of peripheral blood was collected into an EDTA anticoagulant tube. PBMCs were isolated by Ficoll Paque Plus density gradient separation without further T cell sorting. An Agilent 2100 Bioanalyzer and agarose gel were used to assess RNA quality, and a NanoDrop 2000 was used to measure RNA concentration. The library was produced with multiplex PCR. TCRdb records Illumina HiSeq 4000 as the sequencer. To build TCR beta libraries, CDR3 regions were amplified by Arm-PCR using iRepertoire HTBI primers. Before sequencing, the PCR products went through gel purification. For the original study's pipeline: A total of under 80 TRBV and 14 TRBJ segments were identified across samples and were used for gene usage analysis of CDR3 amino acid clonotypes. COPE and FqMerger were used to merge filtered high-quality paired reads into contigs. Contigs were aligned with BLAST to IMGT TRBV, TRBD and TRBJ reference genes, and CDR3 was defined per IMGT. Highly expanded clones were defined as clonotypes with a frequency above 0.1%. Shannon entropy was used to measure repertoire diversity, and the Gini coefficient was used to measure V-J evenness. A clonotype found in more than one individual was treated as public. TCRdb ran its own pipeline on the public reads, namely fastp trimming at Q25 and MiXCR clone calling, and kept in-frame beta chains. Each entry merges the rows of one CDR3 protein and shows their most common DNA and genes. TCRdb's processing, not the authors', yielded these V and J calls. The sample yields some 370,000 distinct CDR3 sequences; less than 30% were counted once. Of the sample, 28% falls within the top ten clones.

Broader findings and caveats from the paper: Sequencing and analysis were limited to the TCR beta chain. Compared with newly diagnosed patients, persistent Graves' disease patients had lower TCR Shannon entropy and fewer highly expanded clones, which suggests clonal expansion. TRBV28, TRBJ1-2 and TRBJ2-5 were preferentially used in persistent disease, while TRBV20-1 and TRBJ2-1 were favored in newly diagnosed disease. More public clonotypes were shared among persistent patients (roughly 2,700) than among newly diagnosed patients (966). The authors noted that the small sample size was a limitation that may lower accuracy. The study examined only peripheral blood because the primary lesion, thyroid tissue, could not be accessed.

As for this clonotype: Its antigen remains undetermined. Base qualities are missing; no much larger clone stands one base away.

For CDR1 and CDR2, the germline V gene lists MDHEN and SYDVKM. Spanning cysteine to phenylalanine, the CDR3 consists of 12 amino acids. The sequence is cut down to CDR3 DNA, 36 bases in frame from base 1. V loses 6 bases, J loses 7 bases, and the germline ends lie 9 bases apart. The V and J genes are TRBV28 and TRBJ2-2; the best D guess is TRBD1, with 6 bases matching. Sequenced material: peripheral blood mononuclear cells (PBMCs), taken when the disease was refractory, from a patient treated with antithyroid drugs. The TCR comes from a woman aged 40 to 49 with Graves disease. Donor details come from another sample of the same person, matched by shared clones. This receptor carries the CDR3 CASSLTGGELFF. The DNA sequence reads TGTGCCAGCAGCCTGACAGGCGGGGAGCTGTTTTTT. Full variable domain (CDR3 extended with the reference TRBV28 and TRBJ2-2 proteins): DVKVTQSSRYLVKRTGEKVFLECVQDMDHENMFWYRQDPGLGLRLIYFSYDVKMKEKGDIPEGYSVSREKKERFSLILESASTNQTSMYLCASSLTGGELFFGEGSRLTVL.